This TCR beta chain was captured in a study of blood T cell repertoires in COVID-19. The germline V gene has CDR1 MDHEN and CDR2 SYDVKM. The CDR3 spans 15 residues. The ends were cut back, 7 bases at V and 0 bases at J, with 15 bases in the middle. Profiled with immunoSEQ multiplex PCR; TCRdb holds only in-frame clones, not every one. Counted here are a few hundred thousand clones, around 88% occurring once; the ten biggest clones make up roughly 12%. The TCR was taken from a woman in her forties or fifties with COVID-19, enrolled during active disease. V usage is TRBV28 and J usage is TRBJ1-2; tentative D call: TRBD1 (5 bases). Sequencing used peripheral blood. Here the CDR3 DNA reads TGTGCCAGCAAGGCAGGGTTAGGGGCTAACTATGGCTACACCTTC. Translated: CASKAGLGANYGYTF.